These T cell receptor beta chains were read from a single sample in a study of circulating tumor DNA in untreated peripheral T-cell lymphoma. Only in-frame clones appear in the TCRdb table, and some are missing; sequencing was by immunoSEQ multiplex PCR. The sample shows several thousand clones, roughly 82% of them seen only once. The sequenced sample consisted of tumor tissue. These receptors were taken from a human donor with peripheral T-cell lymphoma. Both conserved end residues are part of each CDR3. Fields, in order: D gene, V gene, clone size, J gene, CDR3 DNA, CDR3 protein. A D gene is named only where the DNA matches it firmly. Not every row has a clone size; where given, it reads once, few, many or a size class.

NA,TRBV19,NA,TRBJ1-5,TGTGCCAGTAGTAAAGCCAACCTCCTTAGCAATCAGCCCCAGCATTTT,CASSKANLLSNQPQHF
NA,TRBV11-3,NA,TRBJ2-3,TGTGCCAGCAGCGACGAGGGGGGCAATACAGATACGCAGTATTTT,CASSDEGGNTDTQYF
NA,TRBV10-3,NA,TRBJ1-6,TGTGCCATCAGTGAGTCGATCGACAGTAACTATAATTCACCCCTCCACTTT,CAISESIDSNYNSPLHF
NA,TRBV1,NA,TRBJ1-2,TGCGCCAGCAGCCAAGGGGACAGGGCCGATGGCTACACCTTC,CASSQGDRADGYTF
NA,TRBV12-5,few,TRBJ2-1,TGTGTCAGCAGCCTCAGGCCAATCGGGGATTTTGAGCAGTTCTTC,CVSSLRPIGDFEQFF
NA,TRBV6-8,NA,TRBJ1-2,TGTGCCAGCAGTCCGCCGGGGGCTTATAGCTATGGCTACACCTTC,CASSPPGAYSYGYTF
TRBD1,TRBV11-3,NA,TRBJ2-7,TGTGCCAGCAGCTCCCTGCGGACAGGGGGCGCCGATAATAAAGCCTACGAGCAGTACTTC,CASSSLRTGGADNKAYEQYF
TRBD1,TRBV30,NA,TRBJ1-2,TGTGCCTGGGGTATCGGGACAGGGGCCTATGGCTACACCTTC,CAWGIGTGAYGYTF
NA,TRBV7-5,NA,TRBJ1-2,TGTGCCAGCAGGTTGACAGGGGGCGCCTATGGCTACACCTTC,CASRLTGGAYGYTF
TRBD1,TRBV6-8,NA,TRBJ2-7,TGTGCCAGCAGTGGACAGGGTAGCTCCTACGAGCAGTACTTC,CASSGQGSSYEQYF
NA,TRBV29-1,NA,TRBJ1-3,TGCAGCGTCTCTCGCAGGGTTCAAGAAAACACCATATATTTT,CSVSRRVQENTIYF
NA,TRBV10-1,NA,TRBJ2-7,TGCGCCAGCAGTGACAGGGGCCACGAGCAGTACTTC,CASSDRGHEQYF
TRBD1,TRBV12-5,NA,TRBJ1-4,TGTGCCACCAAGGGGACAGCTAATGAAAAACTGTTTTTT,CATKGTANEKLFF
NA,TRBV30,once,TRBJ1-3,TGTGCCTGGAGTAACGGAAACACCATATATTTT,CAWSNGNTIYF
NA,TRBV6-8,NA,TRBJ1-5,TGTGCCAGCAGTTACTCGACAGAGAGCAATCAGCCCCAGCATTTT,CASSYSTESNQPQHF
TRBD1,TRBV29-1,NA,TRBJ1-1,TGCAGCGTTGAGGACAGGTTGAGCACTGAAGCTTTCTTT,CSVEDRLSTEAFF
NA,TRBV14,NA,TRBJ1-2,TGTGCCAGCAGCCAAAATATTGTGGGGTATGGCTACACCTTC,CASSQNIVGYGYTF
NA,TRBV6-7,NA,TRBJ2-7,TGTGCCAGCAGGCGAAGCTACGAGCAGTACTTC,CASRRSYEQYF
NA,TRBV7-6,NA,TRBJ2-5,TGTGCCAGCAGCTTACCCAGGGGGGTCTGGGAGACCCAGTACTTC,CASSLPRGVWETQYF
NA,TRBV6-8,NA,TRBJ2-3,TGTGCCAGCAGACCCCGGGAGACAGATACGCAGTATTTT,CASRPRETDTQYF
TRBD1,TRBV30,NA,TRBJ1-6,TGTGCCTGGGAACCGGGACAGGGGAATTCACCCCTCCACTTT,CAWEPGQGNSPLHF
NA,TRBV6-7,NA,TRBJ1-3,TGTGCCAGCAGCCTCTATGGGGCAGGGTCGACTGGAAACACCATATATTTT,CASSLYGAGSTGNTIYF
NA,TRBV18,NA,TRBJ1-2,TGTGCCAGCTCACCCCAGGGTAACTATGGCTACACCTTC,CASSPQGNYGYTF
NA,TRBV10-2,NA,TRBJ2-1,TGCGCCACCATCCAAATGGGGAATGAGCAGTTCTTC,CATIQMGNEQFF
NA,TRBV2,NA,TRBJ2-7,TGTGCCAGCAGTTTGTACTTTAACGAGCAGTACTTC,CASSLYFNEQYF
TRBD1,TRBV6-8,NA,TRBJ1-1,TGTGCCAGCAGGACTCGACAGGGGGTGGACACTGAAGCTTTCTTT,CASRTRQGVDTEAFF
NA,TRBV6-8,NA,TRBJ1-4,TGTGCCAGCAGTTCTCCTTTTGAAAAACTGTTTTTT,CASSSPFEKLFF
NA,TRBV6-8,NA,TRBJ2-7,TGTGCCAGCGGAATTGGCACATCCTACGAGCAGTACTTC,CASGIGTSYEQYF
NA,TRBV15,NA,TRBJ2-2,TGTGCCACCAGCAGAGACCCCCCACAGACCATCACCGGGGAGCTGTTTTTT,CATSRDPPQTITGELFF
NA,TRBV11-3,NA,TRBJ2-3,TGTGCCAGCAGCCGAGCGGGGGGACAGGTCACAGATACGCAGTATTTT,CASSRAGGQVTDTQYF
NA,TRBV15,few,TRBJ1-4,TGTGCCACCAGCAGAGTGGTTACAGCAACTAATGAAAAACTGTTTTTT,CATSRVVTATNEKLFF
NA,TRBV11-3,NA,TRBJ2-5,TGTGCCAGCAGCTTATTCAGTCTTTTTCCCAAAGAGACCCAGTACTTC,CASSLFSLFPKETQYF
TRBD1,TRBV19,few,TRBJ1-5,TGTGCCAGTAGGGACAGGGAAAAGCCCCAGCATTTT,CASRDREKPQHF
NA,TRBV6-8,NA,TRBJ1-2,TGTGCCAGCAGTTACCCGGGGGTCTATGGCTACACCTTC,CASSYPGVYGYTF
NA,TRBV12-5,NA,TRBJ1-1,TGTGCTAGTGGGGGGTCTTCCCCCACTGAAGCTTTCTTT,CASGGSSPTEAFF